A selection of T cell receptor beta chains follows, all from one sample in a study of CD8 T cells in Susac syndrome. Using its own MiXCR run on the immunoSEQ multiplex PCR reads, TCRdb lists one record per CDR3 protein. The sample records 130,000 or so distinct CDR3 sequences, under 96% being singletons. Input material: CD4+ T cells from PBMCs. Every receptor here comes from a human donor with Susac syndrome. Both conserved end residues are part of each CDR3. A D gene is named only where the DNA matches it firmly. Size is omitted from some rows. Given values are once, few, many or a class for expanded clones.

V gene: TRBV20-1
clone size: .
D gene: .
J gene: TRBJ2-7
CDR3 protein: CSAIPDTPYEQYF
CDR3 DNA: TGCAGTGCTATACCGGACACCCCCTACGAGCAGTACTTC

V gene: TRBV7-2
clone size: .
D gene: .
J gene: TRBJ2-7
CDR3 protein: CASSLNGGISYEQYF
CDR3 DNA: TGTGCCAGCAGCTTAAATGGGGGGATCTCCTACGAGCAGTACTTC

V gene: TRBV2
clone size: .
D gene: .
J gene: TRBJ2-7
CDR3 protein: CACEGAPVDEQYF
CDR3 DNA: TGTGCCTGTGAAGGGGCCCCGGTTGACGAGCAGTACTTC

V gene: TRBV28
clone size: .
D gene: .
J gene: TRBJ1-5
CDR3 protein: CASSPDSNQPQHF
CDR3 DNA: TGTGCCAGCTCACCAGATAGCAATCAGCCCCAGCATTTT

V gene: TRBV29-1
clone size: .
D gene: .
J gene: TRBJ2-5
CDR3 protein: CSAGEGERETQYF
CDR3 DNA: TGCAGCGCCGGGGAAGGGGAAAGGGAGACCCAGTACTTC

V gene: TRBV19
clone size: few
D gene: .
J gene: TRBJ1-1
CDR3 protein: CASSNRDKTEAFF
CDR3 DNA: TGTGCCAGTAGTAACCGGGACAAGACTGAAGCTTTCTTT

V gene: TRBV6-6
clone size: .
D gene: TRBD1
J gene: TRBJ2-4
CDR3 protein: CASSSKTGVVDIQYF
CDR3 DNA: TGTGCCAGCAGTTCCAAGACAGGGGTGGTGGACATTCAGTACTTC

V gene: TRBV28
clone size: .
D gene: TRBD2
J gene: TRBJ2-7
CDR3 protein: CASSSPSGSSYEQYF
CDR3 DNA: TGTGCCAGCAGTTCCCCAAGCGGGAGTTCCTACGAGCAGTACTTC

V gene: TRBV4-3
clone size: .
D gene: TRBD2
J gene: TRBJ2-1
CDR3 protein: CASSQRGLAGVNEQFF
CDR3 DNA: TGCGCCAGCAGCCAAAGAGGACTAGCGGGAGTCAATGAGCAGTTCTTC

V gene: TRBV20-1
clone size: .
D gene: .
J gene: TRBJ1-1
CDR3 protein: CSALPDGNTEAFF
CDR3 DNA: TGCAGTGCTCTCCCGGACGGGAACACTGAAGCTTTCTTT

V gene: TRBV29-1
clone size: .
D gene: TRBD1
J gene: TRBJ1-5
CDR3 protein: CSARTGGDSNQPQHF
CDR3 DNA: TGCAGCGCTAGGACAGGGGGTGATAGCAATCAGCCCCAGCATTTT

V gene: TRBV27
clone size: .
D gene: TRBD2
J gene: TRBJ2-3
CDR3 protein: CASSPSPTSGTDTQYF
CDR3 DNA: TGTGCCAGCAGCCCCTCCCCGACTAGCGGCACAGATACGCAGTATTTT

V gene: TRBV20-1
clone size: .
D gene: .
J gene: TRBJ1-1
CDR3 protein: CSRDYSEAFF
CDR3 DNA: TGCAGCCGAGATTACTCTGAAGCTTTCTTT

V gene: TRBV4-1
clone size: once
D gene: .
J gene: TRBJ2-1
CDR3 protein: CASSHPLGVEQFF
CDR3 DNA: TGCGCCAGCAGCCACCCATTAGGGGTTGAGCAGTTCTTC

V gene: TRBV4-3
clone size: .
D gene: .
J gene: TRBJ2-3
CDR3 protein: CASSQDRLQGDTQYF
CDR3 DNA: TGCGCCAGCAGCCAAGATCGGCTTCAAGGGGATACGCAGTATTTT

V gene: TRBV9
clone size: .
D gene: .
J gene: TRBJ2-7
CDR3 protein: CASSPNSGGRYEQYF
CDR3 DNA: TGTGCCAGCAGCCCGAATTCGGGCGGGCGGTACGAGCAGTACTTC

V gene: TRBV7-2
clone size: .
D gene: .
J gene: TRBJ1-1
CDR3 protein: CASSPLGGRDTEAFF
CDR3 DNA: TGTGCCAGCAGCCCTCTGGGGGGGCGGGACACTGAAGCTTTCTTT

V gene: TRBV2
clone size: .
D gene: .
J gene: TRBJ2-7
CDR3 protein: CASRPPGVPYEQYF
CDR3 DNA: TGTGCCAGCAGGCCCCCAGGGGTTCCCTACGAGCAGTACTTC

V gene: TRBV5-1
clone size: .
D gene: .
J gene: TRBJ2-7
CDR3 protein: CASSPGTLQGSEQYF
CDR3 DNA: TGCGCCAGCAGCCCAGGGACTCTCCAAGGCTCCGAGCAGTACTTC

V gene: TRBV27
clone size: .
D gene: TRBD2
J gene: TRBJ2-2
CDR3 protein: CASSLREGLGELFF
CDR3 DNA: TGTGCCAGCAGTTTACGGGAGGGCCTCGGGGAGCTGTTTTTT

V gene: TRBV28
clone size: .
D gene: TRBD1
J gene: TRBJ1-5
CDR3 protein: CASGTRDRLKGQPQHF
CDR3 DNA: TGTGCCAGCGGAACTCGGGACAGGTTAAAGGGTCAGCCCCAGCATTTT

V gene: TRBV19
clone size: .
D gene: TRBD2
J gene: TRBJ2-5
CDR3 protein: CASSIGLAGVAETQYF
CDR3 DNA: TGTGCCAGTAGTATCGGACTAGCGGGAGTGGCGGAGACCCAGTACTTC

V gene: TRBV7-7
clone size: .
D gene: TRBD2
J gene: TRBJ2-3
CDR3 protein: CASSRGLAGGDTQYF
CDR3 DNA: TGTGCTAGCAGCCGGGGACTAGCGGGAGGCGATACGCAGTATTTT

V gene: TRBV20-1
clone size: .
D gene: .
J gene: TRBJ2-7
CDR3 protein: CSARLDRNYEQYF
CDR3 DNA: TGCAGTGCTAGATTGGACAGAAACTACGAGCAGTACTTC

V gene: TRBV20-1
clone size: .
D gene: .
J gene: TRBJ2-1
CDR3 protein: CSVPRVDSYNEQFF
CDR3 DNA: TGCAGTGTTCCCAGGGTTGACTCCTACAATGAGCAGTTCTTC

V gene: TRBV24-1
clone size: .
D gene: .
J gene: TRBJ2-1
CDR3 protein: CATSDPISGRKFF
CDR3 DNA: TGTGCCACCAGTGATCCTATTTCGGGGAGGAAGTTCTTC

V gene: TRBV9
clone size: .
D gene: .
J gene: TRBJ1-5
CDR3 protein: CASSVGQNSNQPQHF
CDR3 DNA: TGTGCCAGCAGCGTAGGTCAAAATAGCAATCAGCCCCAGCATTTT

V gene: TRBV28
clone size: .
D gene: TRBD1
J gene: TRBJ1-2
CDR3 protein: CASGGGAWDGYTF
CDR3 DNA: TGTGCCAGCGGAGGGGGCGCTTGGGATGGCTACACCTTC

V gene: TRBV3-1
clone size: .
D gene: TRBD1
J gene: TRBJ1-2
CDR3 protein: CASSARQGDYGYTF
CDR3 DNA: TGTGCCAGCAGCGCCCGACAGGGGGACTATGGCTACACCTTC

V gene: TRBV7-2
clone size: .
D gene: .
J gene: TRBJ2-7
CDR3 protein: CASSSDRKQYF
CDR3 DNA: TGTGCCAGCAGTTCCGACAGGAAGCAGTACTTC

V gene: TRBV5-1
clone size: .
D gene: TRBD1
J gene: TRBJ2-1
CDR3 protein: CASSVGTDYNEQFF
CDR3 DNA: TGCGCCAGCAGTGTAGGGACAGATTACAATGAGCAGTTCTTC

V gene: TRBV3-1
clone size: once
D gene: TRBD2
J gene: TRBJ2-1
CDR3 protein: CASSPVAGGPYNEQFF
CDR3 DNA: TGTGCCAGCAGCCCTGTAGCGGGAGGGCCTTACAATGAGCAGTTCTTC

V gene: TRBV5-1
clone size: .
D gene: TRBD1
J gene: TRBJ2-5
CDR3 protein: CASNRDSQETQYF
CDR3 DNA: TGCGCCAGCAACCGGGACAGCCAAGAGACCCAGTACTTC

V gene: TRBV5-4
clone size: few
D gene: .
J gene: TRBJ1-2
CDR3 protein: CASSLVGSNYGYTF
CDR3 DNA: TGTGCCAGCAGCTTGGTTGGGAGTAACTATGGCTACACCTTC

V gene: TRBV12-3/TRBV12-4
clone size: .
D gene: .
J gene: TRBJ1-4
CDR3 protein: CASSLGLGRRKKLFF
CDR3 DNA: TGTGCCAGCAGTTTAGGACTGGGCCGCAGGAAAAAACTGTTTTTT

V gene: TRBV11-3
clone size: .
D gene: TRBD2
J gene: TRBJ2-1
CDR3 protein: CASSLVAGGPYNEQFF
CDR3 DNA: TGTGCCAGCAGCTTAGTAGCGGGAGGGCCGTACAATGAGCAGTTCTTC

V gene: TRBV15
clone size: .
D gene: .
J gene: TRBJ1-3
CDR3 protein: CATSRRVTGNTIYF
CDR3 DNA: TGTGCCACCAGCAGACGAGTCACTGGAAACACCATATATTTT

V gene: TRBV6-5
clone size: .
D gene: .
J gene: TRBJ1-2
CDR3 protein: CASSPPGVGGYTF
CDR3 DNA: TGTGCCAGCAGCCCTCCAGGGGTAGGAGGCTACACCTTC

V gene: TRBV12-3/TRBV12-4
clone size: .
D gene: TRBD1
J gene: TRBJ1-1
CDR3 protein: CASSSTGLEAFF
CDR3 DNA: TGTGCCAGCAGTTCGACAGGGCTTGAAGCTTTCTTT

V gene: TRBV12-3/TRBV12-4
clone size: .
D gene: TRBD2
J gene: TRBJ2-1
CDR3 protein: CASELREYYNEQFF
CDR3 DNA: TGTGCCAGCGAATTGCGGGAGTATTACAATGAGCAGTTCTTC

V gene: TRBV30
clone size: .
D gene: .
J gene: TRBJ1-5
CDR3 protein: CAWSEEKDQPQHF
CDR3 DNA: TGTGCCTGGAGTGAGGAGAAAGATCAGCCCCAGCATTTT

V gene: TRBV28
clone size: .
D gene: .
J gene: TRBJ2-2
CDR3 protein: CASSLQGTGELFF
CDR3 DNA: TGTGCCAGCAGTTTGCAGGGGACCGGGGAGCTGTTTTTT

V gene: TRBV6-5
clone size: .
D gene: .
J gene: TRBJ2-6
CDR3 protein: CASTKGSSGANVLTF
CDR3 DNA: TGTGCCAGCACTAAAGGGAGCTCTGGGGCCAACGTCCTGACTTTC

V gene: TRBV6-5
clone size: .
D gene: TRBD1
J gene: TRBJ2-7
CDR3 protein: CASSKGQGTYEQYF
CDR3 DNA: TGTGCCAGCAGTAAGGGACAGGGAACCTACGAGCAGTACTTC

V gene: TRBV2
clone size: .
D gene: TRBD1
J gene: TRBJ1-1
CDR3 protein: CASEWDSNTEAFF
CDR3 DNA: TGTGCCAGCGAATGGGACAGTAACACTGAAGCTTTCTTT

V gene: TRBV9
clone size: .
D gene: .
J gene: TRBJ2-7
CDR3 protein: CASSVKERPYEQYF
CDR3 DNA: TGTGCCAGCAGCGTAAAGGAGCGGCCCTACGAGCAGTACTTC

V gene: TRBV9
clone size: .
D gene: TRBD1
J gene: TRBJ1-4
CDR3 protein: CASSVGDRGSNEKLFF
CDR3 DNA: TGTGCCAGCAGCGTAGGGGACAGGGGATCTAATGAAAAACTGTTTTTT

V gene: TRBV12-3/TRBV12-4
clone size: few
D gene: .
J gene: TRBJ2-7
CDR3 protein: CASSPDNYEQYF
CDR3 DNA: TGTGCCAGCAGTCCAGACAACTACGAGCAGTACTTC

V gene: TRBV7-6
clone size: .
D gene: .
J gene: TRBJ2-7
CDR3 protein: CASSAQGDEQYF
CDR3 DNA: TGTGCCAGCAGCGCCCAAGGTGACGAGCAGTACTTC

V gene: TRBV2
clone size: .
D gene: TRBD1
J gene: TRBJ1-4
CDR3 protein: CASREDRGREKLFF
CDR3 DNA: TGTGCCAGCAGGGAGGACAGGGGGCGGGAAAAACTGTTTTTT

V gene: TRBV6-2/TRBV6-3
clone size: .
D gene: .
J gene: TRBJ2-3
CDR3 protein: CASSYPGIGTDTQYF
CDR3 DNA: TGTGCCAGCAGTTACCCCGGGATTGGGACAGATACGCAGTATTTT

V gene: TRBV4-3
clone size: .
D gene: TRBD2
J gene: TRBJ2-7
CDR3 protein: CASSLHRGTSGIEQYF
CDR3 DNA: TGCGCCAGCAGCCTCCATCGGGGGACTAGCGGGATCGAGCAGTACTTC

V gene: TRBV29-1
clone size: .
D gene: .
J gene: TRBJ2-3
CDR3 protein: CSVQAGDTQYF
CDR3 DNA: TGCAGCGTGCAAGCGGGAGATACGCAGTATTTT